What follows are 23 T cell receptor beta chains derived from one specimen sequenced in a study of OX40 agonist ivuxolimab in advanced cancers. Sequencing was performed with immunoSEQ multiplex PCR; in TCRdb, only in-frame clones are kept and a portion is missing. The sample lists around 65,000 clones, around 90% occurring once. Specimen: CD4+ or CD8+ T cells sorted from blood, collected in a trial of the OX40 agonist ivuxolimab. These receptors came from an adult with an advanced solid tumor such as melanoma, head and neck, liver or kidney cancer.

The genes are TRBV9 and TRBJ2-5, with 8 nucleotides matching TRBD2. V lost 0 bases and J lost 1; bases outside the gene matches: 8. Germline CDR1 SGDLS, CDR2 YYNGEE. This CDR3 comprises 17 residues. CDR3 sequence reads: CASSVAGLAGGQETQYF. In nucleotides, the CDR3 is TGTGCCAGCAGCGTAGCTGGCTTGGCGGGGGGCCAAGAGACCCAGTACTTC.

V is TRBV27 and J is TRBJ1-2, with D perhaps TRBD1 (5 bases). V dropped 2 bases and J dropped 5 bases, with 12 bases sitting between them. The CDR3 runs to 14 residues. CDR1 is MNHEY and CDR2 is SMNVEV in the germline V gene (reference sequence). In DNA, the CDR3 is TGTGCCAGCAGTTTAGCAGGGTGGGGTTATGGCTACACCTTC. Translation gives CASSLAGWGYGYTF.

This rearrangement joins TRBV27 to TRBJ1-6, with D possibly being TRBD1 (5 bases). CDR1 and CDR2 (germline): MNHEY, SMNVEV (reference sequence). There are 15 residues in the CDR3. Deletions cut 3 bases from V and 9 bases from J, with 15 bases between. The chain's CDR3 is CASSLAGGGSSPLHF. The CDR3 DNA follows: TGTGCCAGCAGTTTGGCCGGGGGAGGTAGTTCACCCCTCCACTTT.

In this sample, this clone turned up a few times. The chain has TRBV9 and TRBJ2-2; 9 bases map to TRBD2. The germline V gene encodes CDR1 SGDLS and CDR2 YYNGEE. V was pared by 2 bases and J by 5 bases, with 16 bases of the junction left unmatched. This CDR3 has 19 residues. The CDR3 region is CASSVGLPAGGSATGELFF. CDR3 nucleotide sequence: TGTGCCAGCAGCGTCGGATTGCCAGCGGGGGGCTCGGCGACCGGGGAGCTGTTTTTT.

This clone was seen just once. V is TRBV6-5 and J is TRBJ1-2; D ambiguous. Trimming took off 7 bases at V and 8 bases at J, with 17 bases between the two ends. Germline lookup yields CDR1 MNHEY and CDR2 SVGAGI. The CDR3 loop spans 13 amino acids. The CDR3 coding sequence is TGTGCCAGCACCATACCGGGCCAAGGAGGCTACACCTTC. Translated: CASTIPGQGGYTF.

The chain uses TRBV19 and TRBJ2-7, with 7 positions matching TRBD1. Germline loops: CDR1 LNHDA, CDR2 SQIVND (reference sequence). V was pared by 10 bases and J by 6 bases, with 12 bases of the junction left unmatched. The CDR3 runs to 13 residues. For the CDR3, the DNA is TGTGCCACCAAGGGGACAGCCTTCGGCGAGCAGTACTTC. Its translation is CATKGTAFGEQYF. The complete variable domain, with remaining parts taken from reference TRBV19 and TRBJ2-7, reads DGGITQSPKYLFRKEGQNVTLSCEQNLNHDAMYWYRQDPGQGLRLIYYSQIVNDFQKGDIAEGYSVSREKKESFPLTVTSAQKNPTAFYLCATKGTAFGEQYFGPGTRLTVT.

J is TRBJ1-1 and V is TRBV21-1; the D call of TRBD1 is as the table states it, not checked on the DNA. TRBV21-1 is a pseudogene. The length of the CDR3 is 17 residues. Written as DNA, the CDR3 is TGTGCCAGCAGCCACCACCCGGGACAGGGCATAGGGACTGAAGCTTTCTTT. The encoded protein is CASSHHPGQGIGTEAFF.

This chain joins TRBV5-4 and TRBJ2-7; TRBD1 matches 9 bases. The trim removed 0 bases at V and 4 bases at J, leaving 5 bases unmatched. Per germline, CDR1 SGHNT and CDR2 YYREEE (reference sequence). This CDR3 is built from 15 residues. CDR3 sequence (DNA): TGTGCCAGCAGCTTGGTGGGGACAGGGACGTACGAGCAGTACTTC. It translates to CASSLVGTGTYEQYF.

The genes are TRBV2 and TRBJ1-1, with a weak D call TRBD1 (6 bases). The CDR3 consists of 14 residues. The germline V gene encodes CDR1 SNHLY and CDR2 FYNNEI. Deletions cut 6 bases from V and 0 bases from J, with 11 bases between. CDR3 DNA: TGTGCCAGCAGGGTGGGGGCGGTGAACACTGAAGCTTTCTTT. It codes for CASRVGAVNTEAFF.

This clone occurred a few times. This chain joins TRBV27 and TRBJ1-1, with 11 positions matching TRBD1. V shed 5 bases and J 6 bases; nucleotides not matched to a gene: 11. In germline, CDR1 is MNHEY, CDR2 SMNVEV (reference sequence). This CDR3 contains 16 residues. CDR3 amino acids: CASSPRTGGERAEAFF. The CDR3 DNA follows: TGTGCCAGCAGTCCGCGGACAGGGGGCGAGAGGGCTGAAGCTTTCTTT.

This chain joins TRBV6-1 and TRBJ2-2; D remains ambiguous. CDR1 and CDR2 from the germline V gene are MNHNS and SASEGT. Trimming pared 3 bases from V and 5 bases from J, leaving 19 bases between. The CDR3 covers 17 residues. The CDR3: CASSDIGKGKVTGELFF. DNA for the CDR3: TGTGCCAGCAGTGATATCGGTAAAGGGAAGGTGACCGGGGAGCTGTTTTTT.

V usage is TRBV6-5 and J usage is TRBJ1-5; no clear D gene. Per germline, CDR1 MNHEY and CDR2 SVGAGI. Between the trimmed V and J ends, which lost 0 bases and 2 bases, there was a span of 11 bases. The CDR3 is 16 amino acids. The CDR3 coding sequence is TGTGCCAGCAGTTACTCGTGGAAGTCGGGCAATCAGCCCCAGCATTTT. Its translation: CASSYSWKSGNQPQHF.

This CDR3 reads CASSQEGFWDKQFF. In DNA, the CDR3 is TGCGCCAGCAGCCAAGAAGGGTTTTGGGATAAGCAGTTCTTC. The gene calls are TRBV4-1 and TRBJ2-1; D unclear. The CDR3 has 14 residues. Germline CDR1 reads MGHRA; CDR2 reads YSYEKL. Trimming shortened V by 0 bases and J by 11 bases, and 14 bases separated the two germline ends.

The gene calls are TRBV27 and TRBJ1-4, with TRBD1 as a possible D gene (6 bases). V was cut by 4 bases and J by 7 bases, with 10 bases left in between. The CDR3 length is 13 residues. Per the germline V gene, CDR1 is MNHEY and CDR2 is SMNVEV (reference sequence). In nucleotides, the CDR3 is TGTGCCAGCAGTTACAGGGTCGGTGAAAAACTGTTTTTT. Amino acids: CASSYRVGEKLFF.

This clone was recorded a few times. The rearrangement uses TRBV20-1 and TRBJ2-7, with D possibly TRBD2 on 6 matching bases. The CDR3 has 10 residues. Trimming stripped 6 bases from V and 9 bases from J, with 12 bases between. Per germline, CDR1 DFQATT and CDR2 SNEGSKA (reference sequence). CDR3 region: CSAHHGGQYF. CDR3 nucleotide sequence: TGCAGTGCGCACCACGGGGGGCAGTACTTC.

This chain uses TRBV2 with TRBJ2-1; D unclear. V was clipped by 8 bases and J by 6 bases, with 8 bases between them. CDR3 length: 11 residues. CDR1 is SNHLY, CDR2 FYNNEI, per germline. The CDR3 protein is CASGRRNEQFF. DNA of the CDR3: TGTGCCAGCGGGCGGCGCAATGAGCAGTTCTTC.

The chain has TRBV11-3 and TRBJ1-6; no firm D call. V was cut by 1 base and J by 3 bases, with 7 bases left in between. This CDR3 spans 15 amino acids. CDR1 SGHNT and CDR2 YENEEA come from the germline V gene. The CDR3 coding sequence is TGTGCCAGCAGCTTAGGGAGCTTCTATAATTCACCCCTCCACTTT. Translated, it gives CASSLGSFYNSPLHF.

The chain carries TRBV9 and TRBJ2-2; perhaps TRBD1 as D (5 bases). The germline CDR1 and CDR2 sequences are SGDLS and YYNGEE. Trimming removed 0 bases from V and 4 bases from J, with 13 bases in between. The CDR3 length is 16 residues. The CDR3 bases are TGTGCCAGCAGCGTAGGGGTGGGGCGCGGCACCGGGGAGCTGTTTTTT. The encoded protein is CASSVGVGRGTGELFF.

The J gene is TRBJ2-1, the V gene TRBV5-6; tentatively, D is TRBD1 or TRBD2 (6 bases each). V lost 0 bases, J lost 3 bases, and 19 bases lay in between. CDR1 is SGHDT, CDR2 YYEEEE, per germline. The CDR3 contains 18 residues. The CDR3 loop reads CASSLAATLGGYYNEQFF. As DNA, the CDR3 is TGTGCCAGCAGCTTGGCCGCCACCCTCGGGGGCTACTACAATGAGCAGTTCTTC.

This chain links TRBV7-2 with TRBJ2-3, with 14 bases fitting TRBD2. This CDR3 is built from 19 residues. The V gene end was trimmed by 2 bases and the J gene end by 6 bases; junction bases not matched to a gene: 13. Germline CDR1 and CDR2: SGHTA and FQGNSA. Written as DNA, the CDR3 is TGTGCCAGCAGCTTATACGGACTAGCGGGAGGCTATGTGGGGGATACGCAGTATTTT. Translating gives CASSLYGLAGGYVGDTQYF.

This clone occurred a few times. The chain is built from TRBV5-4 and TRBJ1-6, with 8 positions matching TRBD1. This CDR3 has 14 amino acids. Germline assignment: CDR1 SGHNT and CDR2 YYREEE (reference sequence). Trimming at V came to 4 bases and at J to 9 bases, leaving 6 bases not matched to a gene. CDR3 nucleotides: TGTGCCAGCAGCCCGGACAGGGAGGGTTCACCCCTCCACTTT. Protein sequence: CASSPDREGSPLHF.

CDR3 residues: CASSLSGRASNTEAFF. CDR3 nucleotides: TGCGCCAGCAGCTTATCAGGACGGGCGTCGAACACTGAAGCTTTCTTT. V is TRBV5-1 and J is TRBJ1-1; D not resolved. V lost 2 bases and J lost 1, with 15 bases in between. Germline V CDR1 and CDR2: SGHRS, YFSETQ. The CDR3 runs 16 residues. The full variable domain, with the rest looked up from reference TRBV5-1 and TRBJ1-1, is KAGVTQTPRYLIKTRGQQVTLSCSPISGHRSVSWYQQTPGQGLQFLFEYFSETQRNKGNFPGRFSGRQFSNSRSEMNVSTLELGDSALYLCASSLSGRASNTEAFFGQGTRLTVV.

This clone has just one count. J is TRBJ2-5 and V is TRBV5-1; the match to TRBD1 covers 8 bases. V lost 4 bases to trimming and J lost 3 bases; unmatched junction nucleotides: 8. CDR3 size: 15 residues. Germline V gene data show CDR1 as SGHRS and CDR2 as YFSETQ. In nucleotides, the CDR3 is TGCGCCAGCAGCGCCCGAACACAGGGGGAAGAGACCCAGTACTTC. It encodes CASSARTQGEETQYF.